These 12 T cell receptor beta chains originate from one sample sequenced in a study of shared T cell receptors in the human thymus (dated by TCRdb to 2020 to 2023). The library was obtained by the immunoSEQ multiplex PCR assay. Here the immuneACCESS table is served through TCRdb, limited to in-frame sequences with V and J called. Missing clones are a known gap in these copies; in checked studies unresolved V genes cover under half, and the rest lacks a known reason. The sample table shows some 660,000 clones, and around 87% are seen once. Of the sample, roughly 0.0087% is held by the ten largest clones. Another study also made use of these data, one on human thymus T cells.

Sequencing used thymocytes. Receptor source: a boy under two years old with a congenital heart defect. Donor details come from another sample of the same person, matched by shared clones.

The V gene is TRBV28, the J gene TRBJ2-7, with TRBD2 identical over 7 bases. Per the germline V gene, CDR1 is MDHEN and CDR2 is SYDVKM. This CDR3 region has 15 residues. V trimming: 7 bases; J trimming: 2 bases; junction bases outside the gene matches: 11. In DNA, the CDR3 is TGTGCCAGCATCCTTAAGGAGCGGGACCCCTACGAGCAGTACTTC. Encoded protein: CASILKERDPYEQYF.

The chain combines TRBV5-6 with TRBJ2-1, with TRBD2 identical over 11 bases. Looked up from germline, CDR1 is SGHDT and CDR2 is YYEEEE. With V trimmed by 3 bases and J by 4 bases, 9 bases remained unmatched. This CDR3 comprises 17 residues. The CDR3 loop is CASSSLAGGPLYNEQFF. The CDR3 DNA is TGTGCCAGCAGCTCTTTAGCGGGGGGGCCTTTATACAATGAGCAGTTCTTC.

The chain links TRBV5-4 to TRBJ1-1, with D perhaps matching TRBD1 (6 bases). V lost 4 bases and J 4 bases, leaving 23 bases between the germline ends. The CDR3 runs 17 residues. Germline V lookup: CDR1 SGHNT, CDR2 YYREEE (reference sequence). The CDR3 DNA is TGTGCCAGCAGCCAACGGGCAGGGGTCAATCAGGGCACTGAAGCTTTCTTT. Residues: CASSQRAGVNQGTEAFF.

This clone is a singleton in its sample. The gene calls are TRBV28 and TRBJ2-7, with 10 nucleotides matching TRBD2. Germline loops: CDR1 MDHEN, CDR2 SYDVKM. V was pared by 8 bases and J by 6 bases, with 16 bases of the junction left unmatched. CDR3 length equals 16 residues. Here the CDR3 reads CASDQAGLAGESEQYF. The CDR3 region has the DNA TGTGCCAGCGATCAGGCGGGGCTAGCGGGAGAAAGCGAGCAGTACTTC.

The J gene is TRBJ1-1, the V gene TRBV19; TRBD1 aligns across 11 bases. The CDR3 has 15 residues. CDR1 and CDR2 from the germline V gene are LNHDA and SQIVND (reference sequence). The V gene end was trimmed by 4 bases and the J gene end by 8 bases; junction bases not matched to a gene: 9. In DNA form, the CDR3 reads TGTGCCAGTAGTACACGGGACAGGGGGTTGTTAGAAGCTTTCTTT. The encoded protein is CASSTRDRGLLEAFF.

For this clone: The identical CDR3 is also encoded by other nucleotide sequences in the sample. The gene calls are TRBV4-1 and TRBJ1-6; D is possibly TRBD1 (5 bases). This CDR3 region has 17 residues. V gave up 3 bases and J gave up 0 bases, with 12 bases separating them. The V gene's germline CDR1 is MGHRA and CDR2 YSYEKL. The CDR3 here is CASSHRGGSSYNSPLHF. The CDR3 nucleotides are TGCGCCAGCAGCCATAGGGGTGGTAGCTCCTATAATTCACCCCTCCACTTT.

The chain joins TRBV19 to TRBJ2-4; D ambiguous. In germline, CDR1 is LNHDA, CDR2 SQIVND (reference sequence). Trimming stripped 7 bases from V and 1 base from J, with 11 bases between. The CDR3 contains 14 residues. CDR3 sequence: CASTPTGAKNIQYF. The CDR3 DNA follows: TGTGCCAGTACCCCGACCGGGGCCAAAAACATTCAGTACTTC. Full variable domain (outside the CDR3, taken from reference TRBV19 and TRBJ2-4): DGGITQSPKYLFRKEGQNVTLSCEQNLNHDAMYWYRQDPGQGLRLIYYSQIVNDFQKGDIAEGYSVSREKKESFPLTVTSAQKNPTAFYLCASTPTGAKNIQYFGAGTRLSVL.

The chain employs TRBV6-1 and TRBJ1-5; D is unclear. The CDR3 spans 18 residues. Germline CDR1 and CDR2: MNHNS and SASEGT. V was pared by 2 bases and J by 0 bases, with 17 bases between. The DNA of the CDR3 is TGTGCCAGCAGTGAATTGTACAGCTACCATTATAGCAATCAGCCCCAGCATTTT. Its protein is CASSELYSYHYSNQPQHF.

This sequence joins TRBV19 and TRBJ2-7, with 8 bases matching TRBD1. With 6 bases clipped from V and 5 bases from J, the junction kept 6 bases outside the gene matches. This CDR3 comprises 13 residues. Germline V gene sequence: CDR1 LNHDA, CDR2 SQIVND (reference sequence). The CDR3 sequence is CASRDRVGDEQYF. The CDR3 nucleotides read TGTGCCAGTAGGGACAGGGTAGGCGACGAGCAGTACTTC.

The rearrangement uses TRBV4-3 and TRBJ2-1; 9 positions agree with TRBD2. Germline trimming cut 0 bases from V and 0 bases from J; bases unmatched to any gene: 18. The CDR3 contains 22 residues. CDR1 and CDR2 (germline): LGHNA, YSLEER. CDR3 sequence reads: CASSQDLVWGLAPRSSYNEQFF. DNA of the CDR3: TGCGCCAGCAGCCAAGATCTAGTGTGGGGACTAGCACCTAGGAGCTCCTACAATGAGCAGTTCTTC.

This chain uses TRBV25-1 with TRBJ1-4, with D unresolved. V was clipped by 9 bases and J by 8 bases, with 10 bases between them. The CDR3 covers 11 residues. The germline CDR1 and CDR2 sequences are MGHDK and SYGVNS. Written as DNA, the CDR3 is TGTGCCAGTAGCGACGAAGAAAAACTGTTTTTT. Translated: CASSDEEKLFF. Using reference TRBV25-1 and TRBJ1-4 for the parts outside the CDR3, the full variable domain is EADIYQTPRYLVIGTGKKITLECSQTMGHDKMYWYQQDPGMELHLIHYSYGVNSTEKGDLSSESTVSRIRTEHFPLTLESARPSHTSQYLCASSDEEKLFFGSGTQLSVL.

The chain carries TRBV28 and TRBJ2-7, with D perhaps matching TRBD2 (7 bases). CDR1 and CDR2 (germline): MDHEN, SYDVKM. The germline V and J ends were trimmed by 3 bases and 1 base, with 16 bases remaining between them. The CDR3 runs 16 residues. CDR3 nucleotides: TGTGCCAGCAGTTTTGACTCGGGGGGCCCATCCTACGAGCAGTACTTC. Its translation is CASSFDSGGPSYEQYF. The entire variable domain, with the rest obtained from reference TRBV28 and TRBJ2-7, is as follows: DVKVTQSSRYLVKRTGEKVFLECVQDMDHENMFWYRQDPGLGLRLIYFSYDVKMKEKGDIPEGYSVSREKKERFSLILESASTNQTSMYLCASSFDSGGPSYEQYFGPGTRLTVT.